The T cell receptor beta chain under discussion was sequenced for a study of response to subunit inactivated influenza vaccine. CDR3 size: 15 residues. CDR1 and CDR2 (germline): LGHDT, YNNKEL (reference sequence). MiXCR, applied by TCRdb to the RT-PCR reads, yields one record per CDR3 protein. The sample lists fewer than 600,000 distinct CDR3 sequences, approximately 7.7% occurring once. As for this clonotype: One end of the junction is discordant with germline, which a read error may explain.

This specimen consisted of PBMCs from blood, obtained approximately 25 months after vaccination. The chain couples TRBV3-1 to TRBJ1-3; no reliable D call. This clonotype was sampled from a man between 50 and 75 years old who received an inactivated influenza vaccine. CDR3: CACSPLGNAGNTIYF. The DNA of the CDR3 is TGTGCCTGCAGCCCTCTGGGAAATGCTGGAAACACCATATATTTT.